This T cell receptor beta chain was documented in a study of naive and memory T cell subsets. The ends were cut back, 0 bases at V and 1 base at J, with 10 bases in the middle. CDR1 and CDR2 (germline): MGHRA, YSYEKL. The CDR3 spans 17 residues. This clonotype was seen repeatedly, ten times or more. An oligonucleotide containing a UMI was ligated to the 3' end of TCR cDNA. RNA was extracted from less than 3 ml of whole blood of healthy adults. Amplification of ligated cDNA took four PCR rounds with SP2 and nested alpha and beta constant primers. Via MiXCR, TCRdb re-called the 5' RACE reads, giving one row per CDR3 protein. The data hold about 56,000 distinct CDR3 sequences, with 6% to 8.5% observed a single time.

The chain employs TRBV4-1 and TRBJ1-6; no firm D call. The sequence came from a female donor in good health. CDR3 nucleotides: TGCGCCAGCAGCCAAGAGGCCCAAAGTTCCTATAATTCACCCCTCCACTTT. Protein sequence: CASSQEAQSSYNSPLHF.